These T cell receptor beta chains were read from a single sample in a study of blood T cell repertoires in COVID-19. Some clones are missing from TCRdb's copy, which holds only in-frame ones; the method was immunoSEQ multiplex PCR. This sample has hundreds of thousands of clones, with roughly 80% found just once. The source material was peripheral blood. The receptors shown here come from a man aged 80 or over with acute or convalescent COVID-19. The CDR3 runs from the conserved cysteine through the conserved F or W. Fields, in order: J gene, V gene, D gene, clone size, CDR3 DNA, CDR3 protein. D genes are given only for firm matches. A clone size is listed for some rows: how often the clone was seen (once, few, many), or a class if it is expanded.

TRBJ2-5 | TRBV5-4 | TRBD1 | - | TGTGCCAGCAGCTTGGGGACAGGGTCCCAAGAGACCCAGTACTTC | CASSLGTGSQETQYF
TRBJ2-1 | TRBV5-6 | - | - | TGTGCCAGCAGCTATGTGGACAGAGACGATGAGCAGTTCTTC | CASSYVDRDDEQFF
TRBJ2-3 | TRBV12-3/TRBV12-4 | - | - | TGTGCCAGCACCCTTCGGTTTACAGATACGCAGTATTTT | CASTLRFTDTQYF
TRBJ2-5 | TRBV5-5 | TRBD1 | - | TGTGCCAGCAGCCTCGGAACAGGGGGCATTAGAGAGACCCAGTACTTC | CASSLGTGGIRETQYF
TRBJ2-2 | TRBV5-1 | TRBD1 | - | TGCGCCAGCAGCGACCCGGGACAGGGAGGGATCACCGGGGAGCTGTTTTTT | CASSDPGQGGITGELFF
TRBJ2-5 | TRBV2 | TRBD1 | - | TGTGCCAGCGGGACAGGGGGTGAGACCCAGTACTTC | CASGTGGETQYF
TRBJ2-5 | TRBV5-1 | - | few | TGCGCCAGCAGCTCGGACAGAACGGGGGAGACCCAGTACTTC | CASSSDRTGETQYF
TRBJ1-2 | TRBV5-6 | - | - | TGTGCCAGCAGCTTGGCTCTATATGGCTACACCTTC | CASSLALYGYTF
TRBJ1-3 | TRBV6-5 | - | once | TGTGCCAGCAGTTCTGCAGGGGTAGGGGAAGGAAACACCATATATTTT | CASSSAGVGEGNTIYF
TRBJ2-2 | TRBV5-1 | - | few | TGCGCCAGCAGACAGACAGGGAACACCGGGGAGCTGTTTTTT | CASRQTGNTGELFF
TRBJ2-7 | TRBV2 | - | many | TGTGCCAGCAGTGTTAGAGGCGAGCAGTACTTC | CASSVRGEQYF
TRBJ1-1 | TRBV29-1 | - | once | TGCAGCGTTGGGGGGCTTTGGACTGAAGCTTTCTTT | CSVGGLWTEAFF
TRBJ2-1 | TRBV19 | TRBD1 | once | TGTGCCAGTAGTAGGGGACAGCCCATATACAATGAGCAGTTCTTC | CASSRGQPIYNEQFF
TRBJ2-3 | TRBV5-1 | - | - | TGCGCCAGCAGCTCCAATTCGCCCGCGCGAGATACGCAGTATTTT | CASSSNSPARDTQYF
TRBJ1-1 | TRBV5-1 | TRBD1 | - | TGCGCCAGCAGCACCGGACAGGGCCACACTGAAGCTTTCTTT | CASSTGQGHTEAFF
TRBJ2-2 | TRBV5-5 | - | once | TGTGCCAGCAGCTCCAGGGTGGCGAACACCGGGGAGCTGTTTTTT | CASSSRVANTGELFF
TRBJ2-7 | TRBV5-1 | TRBD1 | - | TGCGCCAGCAACCAAAGGACAGGGACCTACGAGCAGTACTTC | CASNQRTGTYEQYF
TRBJ2-5 | TRBV5-1 | - | - | TGCGCCAGCAGCTTGGCAAGGAAGGCAGGCCAAGAGACCCAGTACTTC | CASSLARKAGQETQYF
TRBJ1-3 | TRBV18 | TRBD1 | - | TGTGCCAGCTCAAAGGGACAGGGAGGAGCTGGAAACACCATATATTTT | CASSKGQGGAGNTIYF
TRBJ1-2 | TRBV24-1 | - | few | TGTGCCACCAGTGATTTTTGGCAGAACTATGGCTACACCTTC | CATSDFWQNYGYTF
TRBJ1-1 | TRBV3-1/TRBV3-2 | - | - | TGTGCCAGCAGCCCGGGGTCCCCCCCGAAAGCTTTCTTT | CASSPGSPPKAFF
TRBJ1-5 | TRBV6-2/TRBV6-3 | - | - | TGTGCCAGCAGTTACCTCCAGGGTGTGCGGCCCCAGCATTTT | CASSYLQGVRPQHF
TRBJ1-2 | TRBV7-2 | - | - | TGTGCCAGCAGCCCCAGACAGCAATATGGCTACACCTTC | CASSPRQQYGYTF
TRBJ2-7 | TRBV11-2 | TRBD2 | - | TGTGCCAGCAGCGCATGGACTAGCGGAAGCTCCTACGAGCAGTACTTC | CASSAWTSGSSYEQYF
TRBJ1-1 | TRBV2 | - | once | TGTGCCAGCAGTGAAGAACGGGGGGTGACTGAAGCTTTCTTT | CASSEERGVTEAFF
TRBJ2-3 | TRBV20-1 | TRBD2 | - | TGCAGTGCTAGTCGTCGGGAGGATTCAGATACGCAGTATTTT | CSASRREDSDTQYF
TRBJ1-5 | TRBV4-2 | - | - | TGTGCCAGCAGCCAAGAGGCAAGCAATCAGCCCCAGCATTTT | CASSQEASNQPQHF
TRBJ1-5 | TRBV6-1 | - | - | TGTGCCAGCAGTGAAGCGCGGGGAGGCGCGTCAATCAGCCCCCAGCATTTT | CASSEARGGASISPQHF
TRBJ2-1 | TRBV2 | TRBD1 | once | TGTGCCAGCAGGAATGACAGGGCCTCCTACAATGAGCAGTTCTTC | CASRNDRASYNEQFF
TRBJ1-6 | TRBV9 | - | few | TGTGCCAGCAGCCCGGGAGGGCTAGGGCAACCCCTCCACTTT | CASSPGGLGQPLHF
TRBJ1-3 | TRBV6-5 | - | - | TGTGCCAGCAACACAGTGAACTCTGGAAACACCATATATTTT | CASNTVNSGNTIYF
TRBJ1-1 | TRBV18 | - | - | TGTGCCAGCTCACCGGGGCTCCGGAACACTGAAGCTTTCTTT | CASSPGLRNTEAFF
TRBJ2-7 | TRBV3-1/TRBV3-2 | - | few | TGTGCCAGCAGCCCCGGCACGGGAAACTACGAGCAGTACTTC | CASSPGTGNYEQYF
TRBJ2-7 | TRBV9 | - | - | TGTGCCAGCAGCGTAGGGGAGGACGGGGAGCAGTACTTC | CASSVGEDGEQYF
TRBJ1-2 | TRBV6-5 | - | few | TGTGCCAGCAGAAAAGGCCCAGGGGCAACGGAGGGCTACACCTTC | CASRKGPGATEGYTF
TRBJ1-2 | TRBV6-1 | - | - | TGTGCCAGCAGTGATACAGGGATCTATGGCTACACCTTC | CASSDTGIYGYTF
TRBJ2-1 | TRBV6-1 | - | - | TGTGCCAGCCGCCAGGACTCCTACAATGAGCAGTTCTTC | CASRQDSYNEQFF
TRBJ1-5 | TRBV2 | - | - | TGTGCCAGCAGTTCACAGGGTAGCAATCAGCCCCAGCATTTT | CASSSQGSNQPQHF
TRBJ2-4 | TRBV20-1 | TRBD1 | - | TGCAGTGCTAGTGAAGGGGGCCACATTCAGTACTTC | CSASEGGHIQYF
TRBJ2-7 | TRBV9 | TRBD1 | - | TGTGCCAGCAGCTTCGGGACAGGATTATCCTACGAGCAGTACTTC | CASSFGTGLSYEQYF
TRBJ2-7 | TRBV6-1 | TRBD1 | - | TGTGCCAGCAGTGAAACCGGGACAGGGATCTACGAGCAGTACTTC | CASSETGTGIYEQYF
TRBJ2-7 | TRBV5-4 | TRBD1 | - | TGTGCCAGCAGCTTCCAGGGGGCGAACTACGAGCAGTACTTC | CASSFQGANYEQYF
TRBJ2-1 | TRBV9 | - | many | TGTGCCAGCAGCGCCGGAGGGTGGTCTCATGAGCAGTTCTTC | CASSAGGWSHEQFF